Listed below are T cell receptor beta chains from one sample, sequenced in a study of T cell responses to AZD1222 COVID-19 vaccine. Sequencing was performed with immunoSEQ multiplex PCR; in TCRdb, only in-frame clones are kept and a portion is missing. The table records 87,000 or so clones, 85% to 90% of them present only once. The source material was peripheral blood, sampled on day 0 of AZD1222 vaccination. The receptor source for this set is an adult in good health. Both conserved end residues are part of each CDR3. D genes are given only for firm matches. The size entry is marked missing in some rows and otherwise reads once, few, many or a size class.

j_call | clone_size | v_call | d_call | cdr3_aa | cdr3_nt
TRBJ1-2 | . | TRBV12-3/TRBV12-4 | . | CASNKYYGYTF | TGTGCCAGCAATAAATACTATGGCTACACCTTC
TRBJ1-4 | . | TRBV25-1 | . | CASSAPSGTRGTNEKLFF | TGTGCCAGCAGTGCCCCCTCGGGGACCCGGGGCACTAATGAAAAACTGTTTTTT
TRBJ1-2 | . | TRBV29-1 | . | CSVEVVGDGGEVEYGYTF | TGCAGCGTTGAAGTGGTCGGGGACGGGGGCGAGGTAGAATATGGCTACACCTTC
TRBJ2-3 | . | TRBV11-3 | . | CASSSIFTDTQYF | TGTGCCAGCAGCTCCATCTTCACAGATACGCAGTATTTT
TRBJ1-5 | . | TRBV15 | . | CATSRGVGQPQHF | TGTGCCACCAGCAGAGGAGTGGGTCAGCCCCAGCATTTT
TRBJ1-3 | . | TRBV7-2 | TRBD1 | CASSSTGYTIYF | TGTGCCAGCAGCTCGACAGGGTACACCATATATTTT
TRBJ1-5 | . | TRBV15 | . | CATSIMRGINQPQHF | TGTGCCACCAGCATCATGCGGGGGATCAATCAGCCCCAGCATTTT
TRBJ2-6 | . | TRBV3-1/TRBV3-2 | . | CASSQETESSGANVLTF | TGTGCCAGCAGCCAAGAAACAGAGAGCTCTGGGGCCAACGTCCTGACTTTC
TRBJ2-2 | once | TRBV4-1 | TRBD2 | CASSRKTSGDTGELFF | TGCGCCAGCAGCCGAAAGACTAGCGGGGACACCGGGGAGCTGTTTTTT
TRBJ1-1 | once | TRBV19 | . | CASSIGVTNTEAFF | TGTGCCAGTAGTATTGGGGTAACGAACACTGAAGCTTTCTTT
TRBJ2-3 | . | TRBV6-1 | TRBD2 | CASSETSGGADTQYF | TGTGCCAGCAGTGAAACTAGCGGGGGGGCAGATACGCAGTATTTT
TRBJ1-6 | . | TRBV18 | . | CASSPIQGTDSPLHF | TGTGCCAGCTCACCAATACAGGGAACGGATTCACCCCTCCACTTT
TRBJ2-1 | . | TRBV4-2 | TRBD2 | CASSQTRGGFNEQFF | TGTGCCAGCAGCCAAACCCGCGGGGGGTTCAATGAGCAGTTCTTC
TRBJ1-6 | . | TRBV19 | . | CASSIGGVRSPLHF | TGTGCCAGTAGTATTGGCGGGGTTCGTTCACCCCTCCACTTT
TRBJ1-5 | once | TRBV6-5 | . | CASSYDSISGNQPQHF | TGTGCCAGCAGTTATGATTCCATTTCGGGCAATCAGCCCCAGCATTTT
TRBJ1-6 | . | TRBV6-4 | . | CASSDSAGAHNSPLHF | TGTGCCAGCAGTGACTCAGCAGGGGCTCACAATTCACCCCTCCACTTT
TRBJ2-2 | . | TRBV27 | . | CASSLSNTGELFF | TGTGCCAGCAGTTTATCGAACACCGGGGAGCTGTTTTTT
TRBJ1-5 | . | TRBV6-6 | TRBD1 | CASSALQGPATGAQHF | TGTGCCAGCAGTGCTCTACAGGGGCCCGCCACAGGTGCCCAGCATTTT
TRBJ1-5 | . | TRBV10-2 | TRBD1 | CATGQGREPQHF | TGCGCCACCGGACAGGGGAGGGAGCCCCAGCATTTT
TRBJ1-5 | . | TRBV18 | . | CASSPEGGQPQHF | TGTGCCAGCTCACCGGAGGGGGGGCAGCCCCAGCATTTT
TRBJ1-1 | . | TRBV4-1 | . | CASSQVGGTEAFF | TGCGCCAGCAGCCAAGTCGGCGGCACTGAAGCTTTCTTT
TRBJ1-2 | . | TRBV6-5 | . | CASTTGNYGYTF | TGTGCCAGCACTACAGGGAACTATGGCTACACCTTC
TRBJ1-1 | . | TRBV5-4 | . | CASSSDSDWTEAFF | TGTGCCAGCAGCAGCGACAGCGATTGGACTGAAGCTTTCTTT
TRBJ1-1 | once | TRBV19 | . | CASSREGNTEAFF | TGTGCCAGTAGCCGGGAGGGGAACACTGAAGCTTTCTTT
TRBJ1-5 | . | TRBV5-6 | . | CASSLSPDQPQHF | TGTGCCAGCAGCTTGAGTCCCGATCAGCCCCAGCATTTT
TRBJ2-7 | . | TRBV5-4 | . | CASSLSGQSYEQYF | TGTGCCAGCAGCTTGAGCGGACAGTCCTACGAGCAGTACTTC
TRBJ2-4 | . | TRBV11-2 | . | CASSLTRGEAKNIQYF | TGTGCCAGCAGCTTAACTAGAGGTGAAGCCAAAAACATTCAGTACTTC
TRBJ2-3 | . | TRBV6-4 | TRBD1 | CASSDRTGGDTQYF | TGTGCCAGCAGTGACAGGACAGGCGGGGATACGCAGTATTTT
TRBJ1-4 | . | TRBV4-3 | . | CASSQVGHGDEKLFF | TGCGCCAGCAGCCAAGTCGGACATGGGGATGAAAAACTGTTTTTT
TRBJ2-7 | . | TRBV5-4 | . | CASSLNRLRQYF | TGTGCCAGCAGCTTGAATAGGTTAAGGCAGTACTTC
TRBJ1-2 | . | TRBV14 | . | CASSQDPGAAGYGYTF | TGTGCCAGCAGCCAAGATCCAGGAGCGGCGGGCTATGGCTACACCTTC
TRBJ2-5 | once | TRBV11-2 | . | CASSFNNYQETQYF | TGTGCCAGCAGCTTCAACAATTACCAAGAGACCCAGTACTTC
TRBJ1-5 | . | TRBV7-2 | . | CASSLQQNQPQHF | TGTGCCAGCAGCTTGCAGCAGAATCAGCCCCAGCATTTT
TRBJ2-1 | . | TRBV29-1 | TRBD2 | CSVEDPGLAGKGEQFF | TGCAGCGTTGAAGACCCTGGACTAGCGGGGAAGGGTGAGCAGTTCTTC
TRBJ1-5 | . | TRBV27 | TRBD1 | CASSLGTGDQPQHF | TGTGCCAGCAGCCTCGGGACAGGGGATCAGCCCCAGCATTTT
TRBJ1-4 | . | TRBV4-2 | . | CASRRGALATNEKLFF | TGTGCCAGCAGACGGGGGGCCCTTGCAACTAATGAAAAACTGTTTTTT
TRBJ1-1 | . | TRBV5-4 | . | CASSLERNTEAFF | TGTGCCAGCAGCTTGGAACGGAACACTGAAGCTTTCTTT